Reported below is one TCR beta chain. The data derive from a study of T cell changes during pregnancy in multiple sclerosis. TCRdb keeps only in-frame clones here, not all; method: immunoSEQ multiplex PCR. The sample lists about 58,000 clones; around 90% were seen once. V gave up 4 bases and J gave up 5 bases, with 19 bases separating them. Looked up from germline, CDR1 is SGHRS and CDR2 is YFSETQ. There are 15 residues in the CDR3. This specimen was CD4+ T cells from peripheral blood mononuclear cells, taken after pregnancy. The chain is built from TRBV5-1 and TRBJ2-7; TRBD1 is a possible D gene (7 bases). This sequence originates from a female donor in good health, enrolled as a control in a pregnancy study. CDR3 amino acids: CASSAGGLLLDEQYF. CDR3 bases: TGCGCCAGCAGCGCAGGGGGACTTTTACTAGACGAGCAGTACTTC.